This TCR beta chain was sequenced during a study of blood T cell repertoires in COVID-19. Study-wide background: The origin of the acute and convalescent COVID-19 samples was the United States, Italy and Spain. Sources were T cells, B-cell-depleted T cells, or PBMCs; the material itself was cDNA or gDNA.

Germline CDR1 MNHNS, CDR2 SASEGT. V lost 3 bases and J lost 6, with 15 bases in between. This CDR3 is built from 14 residues. Measured with immunoSEQ multiplex PCR; TCRdb has only the in-frame clones, and not every one. The sample lists about 370,000 clones; more than 80% were seen once. Donors of Cohort 3 who recovered were those that had two negative PCRs, clearance, or symptom resolution. The gene calls are TRBV6-1 and TRBJ2-7, with a weak D call TRBD1 (6 bases). This receptor was identified in a man aged 18 to 29 who had recovered from COVID-19. The material sequenced was PBMCs or T cells enriched from blood (not recorded which). The CDR3 sequence is CASSEESKGGEQYF. The CDR3 region has the DNA TGTGCCAGCAGTGAGGAGTCCAAAGGGGGCGAGCAGTACTTC.